The rows below give T cell receptor beta chains drawn from one sample of a study of blood T cell repertoires in COVID-19. Method: immunoSEQ multiplex PCR; TCRdb's copy keeps in-frame clones and lacks some. The sample includes about 280,000 clones, approximately 78% of them seen just once. The source material was PBMCs or T cells enriched from blood (not recorded which). The source of these receptors is a man aged 35 to 55 who had been exposed to COVID-19. The CDR3 runs from the conserved cysteine through the conserved F or W. Fields, in order: clone size, V gene, J gene, D gene, CDR3 DNA, CDR3 protein. The D gene is left open where the match is weak. Expanded clones get a size class; other rows say once, few or many, or leave the size out.

>.|TRBV5-1|TRBJ2-7|TRBD2
TGCGCCAGCAGCTTGTCGGCTAGCGGCTACGAGCAGTACTTC
CASSLSASGYEQYF
>.|TRBV24-1|TRBJ2-3|TRBD1
TGTGCCACCAGTGCCGGGACAGGGGCCACAGATACGCAGTATTTT
CATSAGTGATDTQYF
>.|TRBV11-2|TRBJ1-5|.
TGTGCCAGCAGCTTATCCAGGAGGGAGCCCCAGCATTTT
CASSLSRREPQHF
>.|TRBV19|TRBJ1-1|.
TGTGCCAGTAGCCCGGGTGACAGGCGTATGAACACTGAAGCTTTCTTT
CASSPGDRRMNTEAFF
>.|TRBV19|TRBJ1-2|.
TGTGCCAGTAGCCGTGGACTCCTGCGGGATGGCTACACCTTC
CASSRGLLRDGYTF
>.|TRBV11-3|TRBJ2-2|TRBD1
TGTGCCAGCAGCTTATCTGGGACAGGGAACACCGGGGAGCTGTTTTTT
CASSLSGTGNTGELFF
>.|TRBV5-1|TRBJ2-2|.
TGCGCCAGCAAGTGGGAGACCGCGAGCACCGGGGAGCTGTTTTTT
CASKWETASTGELFF
>.|TRBV7-8|TRBJ2-1|TRBD2
TGTGCCAGCAGCTTTGTAGCGGGAGTGGCCTACAATGAGCAGTTCTTC
CASSFVAGVAYNEQFF
>once|TRBV5-1|TRBJ2-1|TRBD2
TGCGCCAGCCTCGGCGGGGGGGCAGAAACACATGAGCAGTTCTTC
CASLGGGAETHEQFF
>.|TRBV3-1/TRBV3-2|TRBJ1-1|.
TGTGCCAGCGACTCGGGCACTGAAGCTTTCTTT
CASDSGTEAFF
>.|TRBV14|TRBJ1-5|.
TGTGCCAGCAGCCGATCCACGGACTACAATCAGCCCCAGCATTTT
CASSRSTDYNQPQHF
>.|TRBV7-6|TRBJ2-7|.
TGTGCCAGCAGCAACAGCTTCGAGCAGTACTTC
CASSNSFEQYF
>.|TRBV11-3|TRBJ2-3|.
TGTGCCAGCAGCTTGTGGGTTTCTTCGGGTCATTCAGATACGCAGTATTTT
CASSLWVSSGHSDTQYF
>.|TRBV2|TRBJ1-6|TRBD1
TGTGCCAGCAGTAACCTTGGGACAGCTAATAATTCACCCCTCCACTTT
CASSNLGTANNSPLHF
>.|TRBV3-1/TRBV3-2|TRBJ2-7|TRBD2
TGTGCCAGCAGCCGCGGGACTAGCGGGAGATTTTACGAGCAGTACTTC
CASSRGTSGRFYEQYF
>.|TRBV11-3|TRBJ2-7|.
TGTGCCAGCAGCTTAGGAGGTCAGAAGTTCAACGAGCAGTACTTC
CASSLGGQKFNEQYF